Listed below are T cell receptor beta chains from one sample, sequenced in a study of shared clonotypes between healthy human individuals. TCRdb keeps only in-frame clones here, not all; method: immunoSEQ multiplex PCR. The sample lists about 490,000 clones, about 82% occurring once. The sample was PBMCs. These receptors all stem from a middle-aged woman in good health. Some clones in this sample may be carry-over from other donors' samples. CDR3s include the opening cysteine and the closing phenylalanine or tryptophan. A D gene is named only where the DNA matches it firmly. Some rows have no size entry. The others give once, few or many, or a class for an expanded clone.

TGCGCCAGCAGCCCGGACAGGGGTTCATATGGCTACACCTTC	CASSPDRGSYGYTF	TRBV5-1	TRBJ1-2	.	TRBD1
TGTGCCAGCAGCTTTTGGGCTGACCCGGTCGCTGAAGCTTTCTTT	CASSFWADPVAEAFF	TRBV7-2	TRBJ1-1	.	.
TGTGCCAGCAGCCAAGAGCGAGCAGATACGCAGTATTTT	CASSQERADTQYF	TRBV14	TRBJ2-3	once	.
TGCGCCAGCAGCCAAGATCCGGGACTTCAGATTAATGAGCAGTTCTTC	CASSQDPGLQINEQFF	TRBV4-3	TRBJ2-1	many	.
TGTGCCTGGGGACTCCTAGGTGATACGCAGTATTTT	CAWGLLGDTQYF	TRBV30	TRBJ2-3	few	.
TGTGCCAGCAGCGTCGGACAGGCTAGCTACACCTTC	CASSVGQASYTF	TRBV5-4	TRBJ1-2	.	TRBD1
TGTGCCATCAGTGCGGGTCAGGGGACCGTAACCTACGAGCAGTACTTC	CAISAGQGTVTYEQYF	TRBV10-3	TRBJ2-7	.	.
TGCGCCAGCAGCCAAGGGACTAGCGAGGTATACGAGCAGTACTTC	CASSQGTSEVYEQYF	TRBV4-3	TRBJ2-7	once	TRBD2
TGTGCCAGCAGCCGGGACATCACCGGGGAGCTGTTTTTT	CASSRDITGELFF	TRBV6-6	TRBJ2-2	.	.
TGTGCCATCAGTGAGTCGAACAGGGGTAGCGAGCAGTACTTC	CAISESNRGSEQYF	TRBV10-3	TRBJ2-7	.	TRBD1
TGTGCCAGCAGCTTAGTGGCGGGAGGGCCGGGCTACGAGCAGTACTTC	CASSLVAGGPGYEQYF	TRBV7-2	TRBJ2-7	once	TRBD2
TGTGCCAGCACCTACAACCTGGACAGGGACACTAGCACAGATACGCAGTATTTT	CASTYNLDRDTSTDTQYF	TRBV21-1	TRBJ2-3	.	.
TGTGCCAGCAGCTCAACCCGGGACAGGTTGTACGAGCAGTACTTC	CASSSTRDRLYEQYF	TRBV9	TRBJ2-7	.	TRBD1
TGTGCCAGTGGAAAAAGAGTGAGCTCTGGAAACACCATATATTTT	CASGKRVSSGNTIYF	TRBV7-9	TRBJ1-3	.	.
TGCGCCAGCAGCCCCCGGGGTTCAACGGGAGGAAACACCATATATTTT	CASSPRGSTGGNTIYF	TRBV5-1	TRBJ1-3	.	.
TGTGCCAGCAGTGAGAGGCAATTGCGCCAGCCCCAGCATTTT	CASSERQLRQPQHF	TRBV6-1	TRBJ1-5	.	.
TGCGCCAGCAGCCGCGGGACAGGTTTCAATCAGCCCCAGCATTTT	CASSRGTGFNQPQHF	TRBV4-3	TRBJ1-5	few	TRBD1